What follows are 11 T cell receptor beta chains derived from one specimen sequenced in a study of T-cell reconstitution after alpha-beta-depleted transplantation in children. The library targeted TCRbeta and was prepared with unique molecular identifiers. MiXCR was run by TCRdb on the PCR reads, yielding one entry per CDR3 protein. The sample lists 400,000 to 450,000 distinct CDR3 sequences, over 40% occurring once. Sequenced here: PBMCs, sampled before TCRalphabeta/CD19-depleted stem cell transplant. The receptors derive from a girl aged 2 to 10 with aplastic anemia, due to receive a stem cell transplant.

This sequence joins TRBV20-1 and TRBJ1-2; D gene ambiguous. V lost 0 bases and J 1 base, leaving 9 bases between the germline ends. The CDR3 is 14 amino acids. Germline V gene lookup returns CDR1 DFQATT and CDR2 SNEGSKA (reference sequence). The CDR3 DNA is TGCAGTGCTAGAGATTCCCGCAGTAACTATGGCTACACCTTC. Translation gives CSARDSRSNYGYTF.

This clonotype was seen only a few times. The chain uses TRBV28 and TRBJ2-7; 7 nucleotides match TRBD1. Trimming cost V 4 bases and J 3 bases; bases outside gene matches: 0. Germline V gene sequence: CDR1 MDHEN, CDR2 SYDVKM. The CDR3 runs 12 residues. In DNA form, the CDR3 reads TGTGCCAGCAGTTGGACAGGCTACGAGCAGTACTTC. It yields the protein CASSWTGYEQYF. Combining the CDR3 with reference TRBV28 and TRBJ2-7 gives the whole variable domain DVKVTQSSRYLVKRTGEKVFLECVQDMDHENMFWYRQDPGLGLRLIYFSYDVKMKEKGDIPEGYSVSREKKERFSLILESASTNQTSMYLCASSWTGYEQYFGPGTRLTVT.

The chain links TRBV6-5 to TRBJ2-1; D remains ambiguous. In germline, CDR1 is MNHEY, CDR2 SVGAGI. Trimming stripped 2 bases from V and 0 bases from J, with 8 bases between. The CDR3 sequence is 15 residues long. The CDR3 DNA reads as TGTGCCAGCAGTTACGGGTTAAGCTCCTACAATGAGCAGTTCTTC. This gives the protein CASSYGLSSYNEQFF.

This clonotype was seen many times. The gene calls are TRBV15 and TRBJ1-1; possible D gene TRBD1, 6 bases. Per the germline V gene, CDR1 is LNHNV and CDR2 is YYDKDF (reference sequence). The CDR3 runs 14 residues. Trimming took off 0 bases at V and 4 bases at J, with 9 bases between the two ends. CDR3 sequence (DNA): TGTGCCACCAGCAGAGATAGGGGGGGCACTGAAGCTTTCTTT. This translates into CATSRDRGGTEAFF.

The rearrangement joins TRBV12-3 or TRBV12-4 to TRBJ2-1; D gene ambiguous. The CDR3 has 15 residues. Deletions cut 5 bases from V and 8 bases from J, with 19 bases between. In DNA, the CDR3 is TGTGCCAGCAGTCCCAGGTCGCTAGAGGTGCATGAGCAGTTCTTC. As protein: CASSPRSLEVHEQFF.

This clonotype was seen a few times. The gene calls are TRBV6-1 and TRBJ1-1, with 7 bases aligning to TRBD1. This CDR3 contains 15 residues. CDR1 MNHNS and CDR2 SASEGT come from the germline V gene. With V trimmed by 2 bases and J by 4 bases, 7 bases remained unmatched. CDR3 bases: TGTGCCAGCAGTGAAAGTGACAGGGTGGTCACTGAAGCTTTCTTT. Its translation is CASSESDRVVTEAFF.

This clonotype was picked up many times. This rearrangement joins TRBV29-1 to TRBJ2-7; weak D call: TRBD2 (5 bases). The CDR3 length is 15 residues. V lost 2 bases and J lost 0, with 14 bases in between. Germline CDR1 is SQVTM and CDR2 is ANQGSEA. CDR3 loop: CSVETAGGISYEQYF. Written as DNA, the CDR3 is TGCAGCGTTGAAACTGCGGGCGGAATCTCCTACGAGCAGTACTTC.

This clonotype was found many times. The V call is TRBV20-1, the J call TRBJ1-2; D is uncertain. Trimming removed 4 bases at V and 8 bases at J, with 23 bases between. Germline-derived CDR1 and CDR2 are DFQATT and SNEGSKA (reference sequence). CDR3 length: 15 residues. The CDR3 bases are TGCAGTGCTACCCCGGCTCCCCAAACCTCGGAGGGCTACACCTTC. Its translation is CSATPAPQTSEGYTF.

This clonotype was observed a single time. This chain connects TRBV10-3 to TRBJ1-5; D gene unclear. Trimming removed 8 bases from V and 4 bases from J, with 12 bases in between. This CDR3 has 13 residues. In germline, CDR1 is ENHRY, CDR2 SYGVKD. The CDR3 reads CAIGSTENQPQHF. The CDR3 DNA sequence: TGTGCCATCGGATCGACGGAAAATCAGCCCCAGCATTTT.

The chain uses TRBV4-1 and TRBJ2-6; D perhaps matches TRBD1 (6 bases). The CDR3 loop spans 16 amino acids. Trimming shortened V by 4 bases and J by 1 base, and 11 bases separated the two germline ends. The germline V gene has CDR1 MGHRA and CDR2 YSYEKL. The CDR3 here is CASSPSDRSGANVLTF. CDR3 bases: TGCGCCAGCAGCCCTAGTGACAGGTCTGGGGCCAACGTCCTGACTTTC.

CDR3 region: CASSPLVSYGYGYTF. CDR3 DNA: TGTGCCAGCAGCCCCCTGGTTAGTTATGGCTATGGCTACACCTTC. The V call is TRBV7-2, the J call TRBJ1-2; D unclear. Trimming took off 5 bases at V and 4 bases at J, with 17 bases between the two ends. CDR1 is SGHTA, CDR2 FQGNSA, per germline. This CDR3 region has 15 residues.